This T cell receptor (beta chain) comes out of a study of T-cell reconstitution after alpha-beta-depleted transplantation in children. Study outcomes and limitations: The main origin of T-cell counts and diversity one year after transplant was newly produced T cells. Elevated TCRbeta diversity at day 60 was traced, in some patients, to surviving recipient T cells and thymic progenitors. Several hundred rapidly expanded clones from non-depleted graft cells reportedly supplied alpha-beta T cells about two months post-transplant.

Preparation of the TCRbeta library was carried out with unique molecular identifiers. TCRdb recomputed calls from the PCR reads with MiXCR, one row per CDR3 protein. Of some 300,000 distinct CDR3 sequences listed, around 7.3% were seen once; the top ten hold over 7.5%. With V trimmed by 3 bases and J by 3 bases, 10 bases remained unmatched. The CDR3 has 17 amino acids. CDR1 and CDR2 (germline): SGHVS, FNYEAQ. This clonotype was counted between two and nine times. Antigen: not known. The TCR sequence derives from a female patient aged 2-10 years who had a stem cell transplant for Fanconi anemia, so the T cells may come from the graft donor. The gene calls are TRBV7-6 and TRBJ2-2; the match to TRBD1 covers 7 bases. The sequences come from peripheral blood, collected 360 days after TCRalphabeta/CD19-depleted stem cell transplant. Written as DNA, the CDR3 is TGTGCCAGCAGCTTGGACCCCGGGACAGCTTACACCGGGGAGCTGTTTTTT. Protein: CASSLDPGTAYTGELFF.